These T cell receptor beta chains were read from a single sample in a study of shared clonotypes between healthy human individuals. The assay was immunoSEQ multiplex PCR, and TCRdb's table has in-frame clones only and misses some. This sample has approximately 2.3 million clones, with 85% to 95% found just once. The source material was naive CD4+ T cells from PBMCs. Receptors were obtained from a man aged 18 to 30 in good health. Some clones in this sample may be carry-over from other donors' samples. The CDR3 runs from the conserved cysteine through the conserved F or W. A D gene is named only where the DNA matches it firmly. Expanded clones are given a class, and other clones once, few, many or no size at all.

d_call: TRBD2; v_call: TRBV28; cdr3_length: 15; j_call: TRBJ2-3; clone_size: .; cdr3_nt: TGTGCCAGCAGTGAAGGCGGGAGCTTCACGGATACGCAGTATTTT; cdr3_aa: CASSEGGSFTDTQYF
d_call: .; v_call: TRBV18; cdr3_length: 14; j_call: TRBJ2-1; clone_size: .; cdr3_nt: TGTGCCAGCTCACCGCTGATGGACGGGGATGTGCAGTTCTTC; cdr3_aa: CASSPLMDGDVQFF
d_call: .; v_call: TRBV5-1; cdr3_length: 14; j_call: TRBJ2-5; clone_size: .; cdr3_nt: TGCGCCAGCAGCTTGGTACAGGGTGGTGAGACCCAGTACTTC; cdr3_aa: CASSLVQGGETQYF
d_call: TRBD2; v_call: TRBV6-1; cdr3_length: 15; j_call: TRBJ2-1; clone_size: .; cdr3_nt: TGTGCCAGCAGTGGGCTAGCGGGGACGGGGACTGAGCAGTTCTTC; cdr3_aa: CASSGLAGTGTEQFF
d_call: .; v_call: TRBV5-4; cdr3_length: 17; j_call: TRBJ1-4; clone_size: .; cdr3_nt: TGTGCCAGCAGCTCAACCGTAGGAGTTGCAACTAATGAAAAACTGTTTTTT; cdr3_aa: CASSSTVGVATNEKLFF
d_call: TRBD1; v_call: TRBV28; cdr3_length: 14; j_call: TRBJ1-2; clone_size: .; cdr3_nt: TGTGCCAGCAGCCGGGACAGGGGGTCGTATGGCTACACCTTC; cdr3_aa: CASSRDRGSYGYTF
d_call: .; v_call: TRBV6-6; cdr3_length: 12; j_call: TRBJ2-2; clone_size: .; cdr3_nt: TGTGCCAGCAGGCGGAACACCGGGGAGCTGTTTTTT; cdr3_aa: CASRRNTGELFF
d_call: .; v_call: TRBV15; cdr3_length: 13; j_call: TRBJ1-2; clone_size: .; cdr3_nt: TGTGCCACCAGCAGAGATCAAACGGATGGCTACACCTTC; cdr3_aa: CATSRDQTDGYTF
d_call: TRBD2; v_call: TRBV19; cdr3_length: 15; j_call: TRBJ2-6; clone_size: .; cdr3_nt: TGTGCCAGTACGGGGGGAAGACCTGGGGCCAACGTCCTGACTTTC; cdr3_aa: CASTGGRPGANVLTF
d_call: .; v_call: TRBV5-1; cdr3_length: 15; j_call: TRBJ2-7; clone_size: once; cdr3_nt: TGCGCCAGCAGTGGGATTACCGGGCCGTCCTACGAGCAGTACTTC; cdr3_aa: CASSGITGPSYEQYF
d_call: .; v_call: TRBV9; cdr3_length: 13; j_call: TRBJ2-3; clone_size: .; cdr3_nt: TGTGCCAGCAGCTCGCCCGGCACAGATACGCAGTATTTT; cdr3_aa: CASSSPGTDTQYF
d_call: TRBD2; v_call: TRBV29-1; cdr3_length: 18; j_call: TRBJ2-3; clone_size: .; cdr3_nt: TGCAGCGTTGAAGCCCGTAGCGGGAGGGCTACGACATTCGATACGCAGTATTTT; cdr3_aa: CSVEARSGRATTFDTQYF
d_call: .; v_call: TRBV2; cdr3_length: 11; j_call: TRBJ2-7; clone_size: .; cdr3_nt: TGTGCCAGCGGCCGGGGAGTTGAGCAGTACTTC; cdr3_aa: CASGRGVEQYF
d_call: .; v_call: TRBV6-1; cdr3_length: 15; j_call: TRBJ2-7; clone_size: .; cdr3_nt: TGTGCCAGCTCGATGGCCCCCATAGCCTCCTACGAGCAGTACTTC; cdr3_aa: CASSMAPIASYEQYF
d_call: TRBD2; v_call: TRBV6-5; cdr3_length: 15; j_call: TRBJ2-3; clone_size: .; cdr3_nt: TGTGCCAGCAGCCCGAGCGGGAGTAGCACAGATACGCAGTATTTT; cdr3_aa: CASSPSGSSTDTQYF
d_call: TRBD2; v_call: TRBV7-8; cdr3_length: 19; j_call: TRBJ2-3; clone_size: .; cdr3_nt: TGTGCCAGCAGCTTAGGGACTAGCGGGAGGTGGGGATTTGCAGATACGCAGTATTTT; cdr3_aa: CASSLGTSGRWGFADTQYF
d_call: .; v_call: TRBV5-5; cdr3_length: 15; j_call: TRBJ2-2; clone_size: .; cdr3_nt: TGTGCCAGCAGAAAAGCTACCCCTAACACCGGGGAGCTGTTTTTT; cdr3_aa: CASRKATPNTGELFF
d_call: .; v_call: TRBV28; cdr3_length: 15; j_call: TRBJ2-6; clone_size: once; cdr3_nt: TGTGCCAGCACTTTGGGGGGCGCTGGGGCCAACGTCCTGACTTTC; cdr3_aa: CASTLGGAGANVLTF
d_call: .; v_call: TRBV28; cdr3_length: 15; j_call: TRBJ2-7; clone_size: .; cdr3_nt: TGTGCCAGCAGTTTGTGGCGGGGCAGCTCCTACGAGCAGTACTTC; cdr3_aa: CASSLWRGSSYEQYF
d_call: TRBD1; v_call: TRBV18; cdr3_length: 15; j_call: TRBJ1-4; clone_size: .; cdr3_nt: TGTGCCAGCTCACCATCAGACAGGGGGGGTGAAAAACTGTTTTTT; cdr3_aa: CASSPSDRGGEKLFF
d_call: TRBD2; v_call: TRBV11-2; cdr3_length: 17; j_call: TRBJ2-7; clone_size: .; cdr3_nt: TGTGCCAGCAGCTTTCCGGGTGTCGGGAGGGCCGGTTACGAGCAGTACTTC; cdr3_aa: CASSFPGVGRAGYEQYF
d_call: .; v_call: TRBV7-3; cdr3_length: 15; j_call: TRBJ1-1; clone_size: .; cdr3_nt: TGTGCCAGCAGCTTAGGGGCAGGGATGAACACTGAAGCTTTCTTT; cdr3_aa: CASSLGAGMNTEAFF
d_call: TRBD2; v_call: TRBV4-1; cdr3_length: 16; j_call: TRBJ2-7; clone_size: .; cdr3_nt: TGCGCCAGCAGCCGCGACCCACTAGCGGGGGGCCACGAGCAGTACTTC; cdr3_aa: CASSRDPLAGGHEQYF
d_call: .; v_call: TRBV7-3; cdr3_length: 15; j_call: TRBJ2-3; clone_size: .; cdr3_nt: TGTGCCAGCAGCTTAACTGGGAGTAGCACAGATACGCAGTATTTT; cdr3_aa: CASSLTGSSTDTQYF
d_call: .; v_call: TRBV7-8; cdr3_length: 15; j_call: TRBJ2-5; clone_size: .; cdr3_nt: TGTGCCAGCAGCTTAGATCTCCCGGTCCCGGAGACCCAGTACTTC; cdr3_aa: CASSLDLPVPETQYF
d_call: TRBD2; v_call: TRBV18; cdr3_length: 14; j_call: TRBJ2-7; clone_size: .; cdr3_nt: TGTGCCAGCTCACCCGGACTAGCCACCTACGAGCAGTACTTC; cdr3_aa: CASSPGLATYEQYF
d_call: TRBD1; v_call: TRBV19; cdr3_length: 18; j_call: TRBJ1-4; clone_size: once; cdr3_nt: TGTGCCAGTACGGACAGGGCCCTTGGGTCCTCAACTAATGAAAAACTGTTTTTT; cdr3_aa: CASTDRALGSSTNEKLFF
d_call: .; v_call: TRBV30; cdr3_length: 13; j_call: TRBJ1-1; clone_size: .; cdr3_nt: TGTGCCTACGTAGGACACCAGAACACTGAAGCTTTCTTT; cdr3_aa: CAYVGHQNTEAFF
d_call: TRBD1; v_call: TRBV5-1; cdr3_length: 16; j_call: TRBJ1-1; clone_size: .; cdr3_nt: TGCGCCAGCAGCTGGACAGGGGACGCCATGAACACTGAAGCTTTCTTT; cdr3_aa: CASSWTGDAMNTEAFF
d_call: .; v_call: TRBV10-1; cdr3_length: 14; j_call: TRBJ2-2; clone_size: .; cdr3_nt: TGCGCCAGCAGACCAGGGATCGACACCGGGGAGCTGTTTTTT; cdr3_aa: CASRPGIDTGELFF
d_call: .; v_call: TRBV7-8; cdr3_length: 16; j_call: TRBJ1-3; clone_size: .; cdr3_nt: TGTGCCAGCAGCTCCGAAACTGGGGGCTCTGGAAACACCATATATTTT; cdr3_aa: CASSSETGGSGNTIYF
d_call: .; v_call: TRBV7-8; cdr3_length: 13; j_call: TRBJ1-1; clone_size: .; cdr3_nt: TGTGCCAGCAGCTTAGGAGGCAGGGCTGAAGCTTTCTTT; cdr3_aa: CASSLGGRAEAFF
d_call: .; v_call: TRBV7-2; cdr3_length: 14; j_call: TRBJ1-2; clone_size: .; cdr3_nt: TGTGCCAGCAGCTTAGGGACAGAATCCTATGGCTACACCTTC; cdr3_aa: CASSLGTESYGYTF
d_call: .; v_call: TRBV6-1; cdr3_length: 14; j_call: TRBJ2-7; clone_size: .; cdr3_nt: TGTGCCAGCACCAAAAGGGGGGAAACCTACGAGCAGTACTTC; cdr3_aa: CASTKRGETYEQYF
d_call: TRBD2; v_call: TRBV7-2; cdr3_length: 19; j_call: TRBJ2-3; clone_size: .; cdr3_nt: TGTGCCAGCAGCTTAAGGTTGGAAGCTAGCGGGAGGGTCACAGATACGCAGTATTTT; cdr3_aa: CASSLRLEASGRVTDTQYF
d_call: .; v_call: TRBV28; cdr3_length: 15; j_call: TRBJ1-2; clone_size: .; cdr3_nt: TGTGCCAGCAGTTTAGACAGGCCAATTCTACGGGGCTACACCTTC; cdr3_aa: CASSLDRPILRGYTF
d_call: .; v_call: TRBV5-1; cdr3_length: 17; j_call: TRBJ2-3; clone_size: .; cdr3_nt: TGCGCCAGCAGCCCCTCTCCCCGGGCGGTGAGCACAGATACGCAGTATTTT; cdr3_aa: CASSPSPRAVSTDTQYF
d_call: .; v_call: TRBV4-1; cdr3_length: 15; j_call: TRBJ1-2; clone_size: .; cdr3_nt: TGCGCCAGCAGACACCTCGGGGGGCAACAGGGTGGCTACACCTTC; cdr3_aa: CASRHLGGQQGGYTF
d_call: TRBD1; v_call: TRBV28; cdr3_length: 16; j_call: TRBJ2-2; clone_size: once; cdr3_nt: TGTGCCAGCAGTCCGGGACAGGGGGCAAACACCGGGGAGCTGTTTTTT; cdr3_aa: CASSPGQGANTGELFF
d_call: .; v_call: TRBV11-1; cdr3_length: 13; j_call: TRBJ1-1; clone_size: .; cdr3_nt: TGTGCCAGCAGCTTCGTTACCAGCACTGAAGCTTTCTTT; cdr3_aa: CASSFVTSTEAFF
d_call: .; v_call: TRBV6-1; cdr3_length: 13; j_call: TRBJ2-1; clone_size: .; cdr3_nt: TGTGCCAGCAACCCGGGAGCTTACAATGAGCAGTTCTTC; cdr3_aa: CASNPGAYNEQFF
d_call: .; v_call: TRBV7-9; cdr3_length: 15; j_call: TRBJ2-1; clone_size: .; cdr3_nt: TGTGCCAGCAGCTTAGACCAGGGAGCCTACAATGAGCAGTTCTTC; cdr3_aa: CASSLDQGAYNEQFF